This TCR beta chain came from a study of CD8+ T cells in alopecia areata. Looking at the study overall: A 6-month off-drug phase came after tofacitinib, which had lasted 6 to 18 months.

V lost 5 bases and J 2 bases, leaving 10 bases between the germline ends. CDR3 length: 13 amino acids. Per germline, CDR1 SEHNR and CDR2 FQNEAQ (reference sequence). About this clone: As yet, its antigen is unknown.

RNA extraction was followed by reverse transcription into cDNA, which acted as the sequencing template. The protocol was immunoSEQ multiplex PCR, while the TCRdb copy is restricted to in-frame clones and leaves out a portion. Altogether almost 250,000 clones are present, around 67% being singletons, with the ten largest covering about 1.3%. Sampling of alopecia areata patients yielded lesional scalp punch biopsies as well as peripheral blood. PBMCs served as the source from which CD4+ and CD8+ T cells were sorted. General study points: Compared with mice, patients displayed less clear TCR sharing, possibly for HLA-related reasons.

The sample consisted of CD4+ T cells sorted from blood, taken at week 0. The chain employs TRBV7-9 and TRBJ2-7; a possible D gene is TRBD1 (5 bases). The TCR comes from a human donor with alopecia areata. The CDR3 reads CASSRGQTYEQYF. CDR3 sequence (DNA): TGTGCCAGCAGCCGAGGACAAACCTACGAGCAGTACTTC.